The clone carrying this TCR beta chain was detected once. This sample is drawn from a study of breast tumors, draining lymph nodes, adjacent tissues. Samples came from axillary lymph nodes draining the breast cancer. This CDR3 has 18 residues. Trimming removed 2 bases at V and 2 bases at J, with 17 bases between. From germline, CDR1 is SGHNT and CDR2 YYREEE (reference sequence). TCRdb re-called the multiplex PCR reads through MiXCR, storing one row per CDR3 protein. The sample carries some 250,000 distinct CDR3 sequences, less than 40% recorded once. This sequence joins TRBV5-4 and TRBJ2-6, with D maybe TRBD1 (5 bases). The TCR comes from a female donor with breast cancer. Some clones in this sample may be carry-over from other donors' samples. Input material: axillary lymph node tissue. CDR3 nucleotides: TGTGCCAGCAGCTTTTTAGGGGTGATTGAGGCTGGGGCCAACGTCCTGACTTTC. The encoded protein is CASSFLGVIEAGANVLTF.